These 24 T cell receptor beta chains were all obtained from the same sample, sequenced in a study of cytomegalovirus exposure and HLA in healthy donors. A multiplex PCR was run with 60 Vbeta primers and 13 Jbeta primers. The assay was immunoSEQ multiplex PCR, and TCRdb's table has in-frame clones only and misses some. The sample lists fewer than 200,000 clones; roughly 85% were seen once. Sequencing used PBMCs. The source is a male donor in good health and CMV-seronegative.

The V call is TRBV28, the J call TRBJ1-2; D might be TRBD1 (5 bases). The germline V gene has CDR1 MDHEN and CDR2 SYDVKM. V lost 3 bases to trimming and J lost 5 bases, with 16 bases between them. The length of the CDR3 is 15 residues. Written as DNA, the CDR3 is TGTGCCAGCAGTTTCCCCCGGATGTCAGGGTATGGCTACACCTTC. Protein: CASSFPRMSGYGYTF.

The CDR3 DNA reads as TGTGCCAGCGGCCTATGGGAGGGGCTAAATAGCTACGAGCAGTACTTC. Translating gives CASGLWEGLNSYEQYF. J is TRBJ2-7 and V is TRBV28; TRBD2 agrees at 7 bases. The CDR3 runs to 16 residues. V trimming: 8 bases; J trimming: 3 bases; junction bases outside the gene matches: 16. Per germline, CDR1 MDHEN and CDR2 SYDVKM.

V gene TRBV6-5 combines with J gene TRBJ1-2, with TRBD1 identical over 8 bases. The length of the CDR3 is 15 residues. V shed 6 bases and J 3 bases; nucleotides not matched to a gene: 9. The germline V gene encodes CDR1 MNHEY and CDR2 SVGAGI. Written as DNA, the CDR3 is TGTGCCAGCAGACGACGGACAGGGAAGGACTATGGCTACACCTTC. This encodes CASRRRTGKDYGYTF.

CDR3 in amino acids: CASSLARGETQYF. CDR3 DNA: TGCGCCAGCAGCTTGGCCCGGGGGGAGACCCAGTACTTC. The V call is TRBV5-1, the J call TRBJ2-5, with a possible D match to TRBD2 (6 bases). CDR1 is SGHRS, CDR2 YFSETQ, per germline. CDR3 length: 13 residues. V lost 0 bases and J lost 5, with 8 bases in between.

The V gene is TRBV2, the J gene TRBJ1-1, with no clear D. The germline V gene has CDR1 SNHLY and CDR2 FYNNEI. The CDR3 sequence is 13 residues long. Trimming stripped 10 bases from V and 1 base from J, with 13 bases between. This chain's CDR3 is CATLEGWNTEAFF. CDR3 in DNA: TGTGCCACCCTAGAGGGTTGGAACACTGAAGCTTTCTTT.

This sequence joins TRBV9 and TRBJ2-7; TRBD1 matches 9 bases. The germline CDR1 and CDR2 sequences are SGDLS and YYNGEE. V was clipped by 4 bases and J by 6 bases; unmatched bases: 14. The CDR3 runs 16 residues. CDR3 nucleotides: TGTGCCAGCAGCTTAACCATGGGACAGGGTTTCGTCGAGCAGTACTTC. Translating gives CASSLTMGQGFVEQYF.

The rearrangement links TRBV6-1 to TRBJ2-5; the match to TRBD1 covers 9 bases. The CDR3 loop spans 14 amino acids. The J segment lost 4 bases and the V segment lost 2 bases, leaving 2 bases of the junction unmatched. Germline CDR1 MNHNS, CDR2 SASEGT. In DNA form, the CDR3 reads TGTGCCAGCAGTGAATCGACAGGGGGAGAGACCCAGTACTTC. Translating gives CASSESTGGETQYF.

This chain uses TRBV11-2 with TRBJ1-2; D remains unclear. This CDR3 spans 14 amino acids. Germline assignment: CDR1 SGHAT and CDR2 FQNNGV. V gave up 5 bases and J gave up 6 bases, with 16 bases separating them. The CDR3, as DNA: TGTGCCAGCAGCCCCAAGGAGAGGAGGAATGGCTACACCTTC. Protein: CASSPKERRNGYTF.

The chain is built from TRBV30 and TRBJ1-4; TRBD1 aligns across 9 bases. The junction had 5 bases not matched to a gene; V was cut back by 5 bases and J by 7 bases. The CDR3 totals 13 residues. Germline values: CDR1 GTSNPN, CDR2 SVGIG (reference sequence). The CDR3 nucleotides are TGTGCCTGGGGGGACAGGGAGATTGAAAAACTGTTTTTT. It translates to CAWGDREIEKLFF. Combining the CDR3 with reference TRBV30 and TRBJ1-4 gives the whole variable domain SQTIHQWPATLVQPVGSPLSLECTVEGTSNPNLYWYRQAAGRGLQLLFYSVGIGQISSEVPQNLSASRPQDRQFILSSKKLLLSDSGFYLCAWGDREIEKLFFGSGTQLSVL.

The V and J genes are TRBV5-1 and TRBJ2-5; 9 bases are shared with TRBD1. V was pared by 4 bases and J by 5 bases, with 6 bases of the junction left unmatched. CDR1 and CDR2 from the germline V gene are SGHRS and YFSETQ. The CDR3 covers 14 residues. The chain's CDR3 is CASSPDRGAETQYF. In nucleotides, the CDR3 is TGCGCCAGCAGCCCGGACAGGGGCGCGGAGACCCAGTACTTC. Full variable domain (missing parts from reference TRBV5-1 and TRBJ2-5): KAGVTQTPRYLIKTRGQQVTLSCSPISGHRSVSWYQQTPGQGLQFLFEYFSETQRNKGNFPGRFSGRQFSNSRSEMNVSTLELGDSALYLCASSPDRGAETQYFGPGTRLLVL.

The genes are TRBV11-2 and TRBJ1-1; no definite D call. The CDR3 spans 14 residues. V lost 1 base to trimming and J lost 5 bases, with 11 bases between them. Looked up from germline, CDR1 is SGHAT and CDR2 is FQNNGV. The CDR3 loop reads CASSLVGAGTEAFF. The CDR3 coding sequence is TGTGCCAGCAGCTTAGTGGGAGCCGGAACTGAAGCTTTCTTT.

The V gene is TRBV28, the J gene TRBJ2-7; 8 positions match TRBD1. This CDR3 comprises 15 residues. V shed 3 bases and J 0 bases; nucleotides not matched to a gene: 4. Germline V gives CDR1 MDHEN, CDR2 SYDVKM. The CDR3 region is CASSFPGQGSYEQYF. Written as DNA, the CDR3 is TGTGCCAGCAGTTTTCCCGGACAGGGCTCCTACGAGCAGTACTTC.

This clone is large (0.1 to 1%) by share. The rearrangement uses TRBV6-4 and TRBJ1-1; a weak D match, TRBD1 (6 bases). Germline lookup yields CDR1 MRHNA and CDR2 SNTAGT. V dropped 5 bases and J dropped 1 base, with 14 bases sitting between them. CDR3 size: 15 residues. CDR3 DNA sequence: TGTGCCAGCAGTCTCAGGGGCGGAACGAACACTGAAGCTTTCTTT. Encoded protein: CASSLRGGTNTEAFF.

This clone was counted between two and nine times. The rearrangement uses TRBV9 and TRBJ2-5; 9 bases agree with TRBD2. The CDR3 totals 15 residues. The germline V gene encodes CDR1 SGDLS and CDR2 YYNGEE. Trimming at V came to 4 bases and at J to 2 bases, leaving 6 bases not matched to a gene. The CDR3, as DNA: TGTGCCAGCAGCCCACTGACTAGCGGACAAGAGACCCAGTACTTC. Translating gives CASSPLTSGQETQYF.

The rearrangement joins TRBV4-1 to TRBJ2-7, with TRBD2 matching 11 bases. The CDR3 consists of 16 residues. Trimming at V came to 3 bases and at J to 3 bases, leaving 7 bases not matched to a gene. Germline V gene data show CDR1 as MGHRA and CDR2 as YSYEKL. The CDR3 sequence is CASSQMGTSGLYEQYF. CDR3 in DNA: TGCGCCAGCAGCCAGATGGGGACTAGCGGTCTCTACGAGCAGTACTTC.

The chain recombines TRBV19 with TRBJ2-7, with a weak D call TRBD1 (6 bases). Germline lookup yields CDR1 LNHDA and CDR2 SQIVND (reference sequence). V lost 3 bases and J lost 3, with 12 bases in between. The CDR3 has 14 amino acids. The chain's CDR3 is CASSITGLGYEQYF. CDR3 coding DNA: TGTGCCAGTAGTATTACAGGGCTGGGCTACGAGCAGTACTTC.

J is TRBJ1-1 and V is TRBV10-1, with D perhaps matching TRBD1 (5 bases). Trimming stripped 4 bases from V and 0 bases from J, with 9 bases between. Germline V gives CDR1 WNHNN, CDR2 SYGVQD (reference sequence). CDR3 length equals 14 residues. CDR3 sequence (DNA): TGCGCCAGCAGTGGGAAGGGGCTGAACACTGAAGCTTTCTTT. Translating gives CASSGKGLNTEAFF.

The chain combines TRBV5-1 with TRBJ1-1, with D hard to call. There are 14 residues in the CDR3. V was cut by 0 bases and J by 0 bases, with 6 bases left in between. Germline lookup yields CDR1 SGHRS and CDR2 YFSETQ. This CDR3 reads CASSLGGVNTEAFF. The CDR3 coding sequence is TGCGCCAGCAGCTTGGGCGGGGTGAACACTGAAGCTTTCTTT.

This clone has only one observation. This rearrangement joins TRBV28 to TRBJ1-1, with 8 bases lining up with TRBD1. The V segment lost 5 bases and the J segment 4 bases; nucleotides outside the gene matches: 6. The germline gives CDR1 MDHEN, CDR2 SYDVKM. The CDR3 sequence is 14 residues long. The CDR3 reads CASSPGQGPTEAFF. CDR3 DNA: TGTGCCAGCAGTCCTGGACAGGGACCCACTGAAGCTTTCTTT.

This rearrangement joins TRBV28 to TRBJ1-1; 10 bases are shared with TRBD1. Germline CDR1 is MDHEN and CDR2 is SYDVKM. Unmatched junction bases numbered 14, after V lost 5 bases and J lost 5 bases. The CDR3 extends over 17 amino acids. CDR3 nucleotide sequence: TGTGCCAGCAGTCCAAAAGGGTTGACAGGGGGCCAAACTGAAGCTTTCTTT. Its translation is CASSPKGLTGGQTEAFF.

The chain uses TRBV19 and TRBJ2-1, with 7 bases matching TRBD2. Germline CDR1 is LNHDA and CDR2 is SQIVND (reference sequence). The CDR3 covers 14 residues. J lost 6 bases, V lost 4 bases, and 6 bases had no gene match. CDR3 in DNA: TGTGCCAGTAGTAAGGGACTACAAACCAATGAGCAGTTCTTC. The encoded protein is CASSKGLQTNEQFF. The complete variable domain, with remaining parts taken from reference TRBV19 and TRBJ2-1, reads DGGITQSPKYLFRKEGQNVTLSCEQNLNHDAMYWYRQDPGQGLRLIYYSQIVNDFQKGDIAEGYSVSREKKESFPLTVTSAQKNPTAFYLCASSKGLQTNEQFFGPGTRLTVL.

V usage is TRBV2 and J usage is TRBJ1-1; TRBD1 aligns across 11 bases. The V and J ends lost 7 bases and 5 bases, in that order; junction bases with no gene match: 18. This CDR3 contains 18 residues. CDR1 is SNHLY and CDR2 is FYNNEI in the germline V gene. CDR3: CASTEDRGPRGLGTEAFF. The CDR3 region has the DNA TGTGCCAGCACCGAGGACAGGGGGCCTCGGGGTTTGGGGACTGAAGCTTTCTTT.

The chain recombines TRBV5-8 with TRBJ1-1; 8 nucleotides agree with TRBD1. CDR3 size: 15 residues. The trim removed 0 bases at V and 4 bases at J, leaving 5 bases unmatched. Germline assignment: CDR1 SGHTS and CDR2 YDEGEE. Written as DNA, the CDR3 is TGTGCCAGCAGCTTGGGGACAGGGTGGAGCACTGAAGCTTTCTTT. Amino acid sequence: CASSLGTGWSTEAFF.

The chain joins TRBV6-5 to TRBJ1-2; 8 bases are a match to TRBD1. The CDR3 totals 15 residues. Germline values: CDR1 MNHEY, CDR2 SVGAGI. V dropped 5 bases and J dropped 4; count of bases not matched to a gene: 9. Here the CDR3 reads CASSTPSGGSYGYTF. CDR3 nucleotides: TGTGCCAGCAGTACCCCATCAGGGGGCTCCTATGGCTACACCTTC.